The present TCR beta chain was sequenced within a study of blood T cell repertoires in COVID-19. The overall study: Samples of COVID-19 (acute and convalescent) were obtained from the United States, Italy and Spain.

Patients in Seattle were enrolled during active infection, then followed longitudinally. V gave up 5 bases and J gave up 4 bases; unmatched junction bases: 2. Germline V lookup: CDR1 SGHTA, CDR2 FQGNSA. The CDR3 contains 15 residues. Sequencing used immunoSEQ multiplex PCR; TCRdb keeps in-frame clones, though not all of them. Seen here are 330,000 or so clones, approximately 86% observed once, and the top ten hold roughly 9.9%. Sequenced material: peripheral blood. The receptor's source is a man aged 25 to 45 with COVID-19, enrolled during active disease. The V and J genes are TRBV7-2 and TRBJ2-3; TRBD2 agrees at 14 bases. CDR3 residues: CASSQTSGRADTQYF. In DNA, the CDR3 is TGTGCCAGCAGCCAGACTAGCGGGAGGGCAGATACGCAGTATTTT.